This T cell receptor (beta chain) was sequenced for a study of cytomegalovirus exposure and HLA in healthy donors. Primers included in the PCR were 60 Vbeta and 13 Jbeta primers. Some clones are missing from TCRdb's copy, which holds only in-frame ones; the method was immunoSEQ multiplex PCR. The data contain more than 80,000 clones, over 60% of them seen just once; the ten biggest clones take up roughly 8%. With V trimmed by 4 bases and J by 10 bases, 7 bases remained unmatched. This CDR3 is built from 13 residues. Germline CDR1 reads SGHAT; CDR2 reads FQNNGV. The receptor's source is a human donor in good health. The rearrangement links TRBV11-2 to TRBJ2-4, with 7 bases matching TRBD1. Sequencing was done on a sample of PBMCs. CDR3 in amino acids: CASSSQGISIQYF. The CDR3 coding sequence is TGTGCCAGCAGCTCACAGGGGATAAGTATTCAGTACTTC.